These 8 T cell receptor beta chains were all obtained from the same sample, sequenced in a study of T cell repertoires in cytomegalovirus infection. TCRdb recomputed calls from the reads with MiXCR, one row per CDR3 protein. The profile shows about 340,000 distinct CDR3 sequences, about 29% of them singletons. For these receptors, no antigen is known. The specimen comprised cultured PBMCs, sampled from culture after CMV antigen stimulation. The receptors were sampled from a human donor in good health (CMV status not recorded). Some clones in this sample may be carry-over from other donors' samples.

The V and J genes are TRBV7-2 and TRBJ1-1, with TRBD1 identical over 9 bases. The CDR3 is 17 amino acids. Germline CDR1 SGHTA, CDR2 FQGNSA. Trimming took 1 base from V and 1 from J; bases not matched to a gene: 7. CDR3 protein: CASSLGQGGIWNTEAFF. CDR3 coding DNA: TGTGCCAGCAGCTTAGGACAGGGGGGGATTTGGAACACTGAAGCTTTCTTT.

In its sample, this clonotype was seen a few times. The V and J genes are TRBV7-6 and TRBJ1-1, with 7 bases fitting TRBD1. CDR3 length: 14 amino acids. Per germline, CDR1 SGHVS and CDR2 FNYEAQ. V lost 2 bases, J lost 4 bases, and 4 bases stayed unmatched. The CDR3, as DNA: TGTGCCAGCAGCTTACTTGCAGGGGGCACTGAAGCTTTCTTT. Translated: CASSLLAGGTEAFF.

On this clonotype: A read error is possible here, since a much larger clone lies one base away. The V and J genes are TRBV7-8 and TRBJ2-6, with D unclear. Trimming pared 1 base from V and 0 bases from J, leaving 4 bases between. Germline CDR1 is SGHVS and CDR2 is FQNEAQ. The CDR3 contains 15 residues. This CDR3 is CASSLGFSGANVLTF. The DNA for the CDR3 is TGTGCCAGCAGCTTAGGGTTCTCTGGGGCCAACGTCCTGACTTTC.

This clonotype was seen a few times. This chain uses TRBV12-3 or TRBV12-4 with TRBJ1-5; a weak D match, TRBD1 (6 bases). This CDR3 spans 16 amino acids. V lost 5 bases, J lost 6 bases, and 20 bases lay in between. CDR3 loop: CASSRYDWGASQPQHF. CDR3 bases: TGTGCCAGCAGTCGATACGATTGGGGGGCTTCTCAGCCCCAGCATTTT.

The chain uses TRBV12-5 and TRBJ2-7; D might be TRBD2 (5 bases). This CDR3 has 17 amino acids. Germline lookup yields CDR1 LGHNT and CDR2 FRNRAP. The V end lost 2 bases, the J end lost 1 base, and 18 bases lay between the germline ends. The chain's CDR3 is CASGLYVLLGGSYEQYF. Written as DNA, the CDR3 is TGTGCTAGTGGTTTGTACGTTTTGTTAGGAGGATCCTACGAGCAGTACTTC.

The chain employs TRBV11-2 and TRBJ1-6; unclear D gene. This CDR3 region has 13 residues. The V end lost 5 bases, the J end lost 8 bases, and 10 bases lay between the germline ends. Germline values: CDR1 SGHAT, CDR2 FQNNGV. CDR3: CASSTPGDSPLHF. The CDR3 DNA reads TGTGCCAGCAGCACCCCGGGCGATTCACCCCTCCACTTT.

Only a few counts were recorded for this clonotype. The rearrangement links TRBV7-2 to TRBJ2-1; 9 bases match TRBD1. This CDR3 is 14 amino acids long. Trimming took 0 bases from V and 9 from J; bases not matched to a gene: 3. Germline assignment: CDR1 SGHTA and CDR2 FQGNSA. The CDR3 DNA reads TGTGCCAGCAGCTTAGCGGGGACAGGGTCTGAGCAGTTCTTC. Encoded protein: CASSLAGTGSEQFF.

The chain employs TRBV20-1 and TRBJ1-2; 7 bases agree with TRBD1. Germline V lookup: CDR1 DFQATT, CDR2 SNEGSKA (reference sequence). The CDR3 spans 15 residues. V shed 0 bases and J 4 bases; nucleotides not matched to a gene: 8. The DNA for the CDR3 is TGCAGTGCTAGAGACCCAGCCGGGACAGTCTATGGCTACACCTTC. Its protein product is CSARDPAGTVYGYTF.